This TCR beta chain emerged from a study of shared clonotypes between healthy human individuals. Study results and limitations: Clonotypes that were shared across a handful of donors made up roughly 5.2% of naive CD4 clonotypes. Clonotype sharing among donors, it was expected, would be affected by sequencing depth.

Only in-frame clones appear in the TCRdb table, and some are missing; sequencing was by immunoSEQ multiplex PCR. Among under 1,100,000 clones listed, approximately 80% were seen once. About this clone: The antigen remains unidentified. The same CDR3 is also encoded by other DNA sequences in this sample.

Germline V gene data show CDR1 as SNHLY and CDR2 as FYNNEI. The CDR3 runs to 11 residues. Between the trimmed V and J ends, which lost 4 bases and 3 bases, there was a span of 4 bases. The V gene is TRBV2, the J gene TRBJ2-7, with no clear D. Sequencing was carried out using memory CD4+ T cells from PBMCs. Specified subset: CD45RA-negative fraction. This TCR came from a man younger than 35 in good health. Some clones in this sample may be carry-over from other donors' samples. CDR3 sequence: CASSVGYEQYF. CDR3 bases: TGTGCCAGCAGTGTGGGCTACGAGCAGTACTTC.